These 12 T cell receptor beta chains share one sample of origin, sequenced in a study of regulatory T cells in long-lasting Graves disease (dated by TCRdb to the early 2020s). The library was generated by multiplex PCR. The data were produced on an Illumina HiSeq 4000. TCR beta libraries were built with iRepertoire HTBI primers and Arm-PCR amplification of CDR3 regions. TCRdb trimmed public reads at Q25 via fastp, called clones via MiXCR and kept in-frame beta chains. Every CDR3 protein is listed once, alongside the most common genes and DNA of its rows. A total of about 660,000 distinct CDR3 sequences appear in this sample, about 30% of them only once. Together, the top ten hold 40% to 55% of the sample. The time point label, as the study defines it: persistent/refractory GD, antithyroid drugs over 5 years with positive TRAb. For both TCR sequencing and RNA sequencing, RNA was extracted from PBMCs using TRIzol.

Sample: peripheral blood mononuclear cells (PBMCs), taken when the disease was refractory, from a patient treated with antithyroid drugs. Receptors were obtained from a female donor with Graves disease.

The rearrangement joins TRBV20-1 to TRBJ1-5, with D perhaps matching TRBD1 (6 bases). This CDR3 has 15 residues. Germline values: CDR1 DFQATT, CDR2 SNEGSKA (reference sequence). With 3 bases removed from V and 2 bases from J, the gap between germline ends came to 14 bases. For the CDR3, the DNA is TGCAGTGCTAGGACAGGTTGGGCGGGCAATCAGCCCCAGCATTTT. Its protein is CSARTGWAGNQPQHF.

This chain links TRBV27 with TRBJ1-5; 8 bases are a match to TRBD1. Unmatched junction bases numbered 5, after V lost 4 bases and J lost 3 bases. CDR3 length equals 15 residues. CDR1 is MNHEY, CDR2 SMNVEV, per germline (reference sequence). For the CDR3, the DNA is TGTGCCAGCAGTTCCGCCAGGGGGCTCAATCAGCCCCAGCATTTT. Its translation is CASSSARGLNQPQHF.

The gene calls are TRBV5-6 and TRBJ1-1, with a weak D call TRBD1 (5 bases). CDR1 SGHDT and CDR2 YYEEEE come from the germline V gene. Trimming took off 2 bases at V and 1 base at J, with 9 bases between the two ends. This CDR3 has 14 residues. For the CDR3, the DNA is TGTGCCAGCAGCTTACAGGTCTCGAACACTGAAGCTTTCTTT. Residues: CASSLQVSNTEAFF.

The chain combines TRBV15 with TRBJ2-2; D unclear. CDR1 and CDR2 (germline): LNHNV, YYDKDF (reference sequence). The CDR3 is 13 amino acids. V was trimmed by 0 bases and J by 7 bases, leaving 6 bases between them. In DNA form, the CDR3 reads TGTGCCACCAGCAGAGAGGTGGGCGGGGAGCTGTTTTTT. It encodes CATSREVGGELFF.

This clonotype was seen only a few times. The chain has TRBV15 and TRBJ1-1, with TRBD1 matching 9 bases. The V and J ends lost 3 bases and 2 bases, in that order; junction bases with no gene match: 7. This CDR3 spans 16 amino acids. The germline CDR1 and CDR2 sequences are LNHNV and YYDKDF (reference sequence). CDR3 nucleotides: TGTGCCACCAGCAGTGGCTGGGACAGGGTCAACACTGAAGCTTTCTTT. Translated, it gives CATSSGWDRVNTEAFF.

In this sample, this clonotype turned up a few times. The chain joins TRBV27 to TRBJ1-5; D is uncertain. Between the trimmed V and J ends, which lost 7 bases and 0 bases, there was a span of 25 bases. CDR1 and CDR2 (germline): MNHEY, SMNVEV (reference sequence). CDR3 length equals 19 residues. This chain's CDR3 is CASTPLFSRSQLSNQPQHF. In DNA form, the CDR3 reads TGTGCCAGCACCCCCCTTTTCTCCCGCTCACAACTTAGCAATCAGCCCCAGCATTTT.

This clonotype was seen a few times. The chain employs TRBV18 and TRBJ2-4; D may match TRBD1 or TRBD2 (5 bases each). The CDR3 length is 13 residues. Trimming stripped 2 bases from V and 5 bases from J, with 7 bases between. Germline CDR1 reads KGHSH; CDR2 reads LQKENI. The CDR3 spells CASSPTGQNIQYF. DNA of the CDR3: TGTGCCAGCTCACCAACGGGACAAAACATTCAGTACTTC.

This clonotype was detected ten times or more. V gene TRBV7-2 combines with J gene TRBJ1-2; 8 bases align to TRBD1. The germline gives CDR1 SGHTA, CDR2 FQGNSA. Trimming took 5 bases from V and 6 from J; bases not matched to a gene: 8. The CDR3 contains 14 residues. The CDR3 protein is CASSPGGRYDGYTF. The CDR3 bases are TGTGCCAGCAGCCCAGGGGGCCGTTATGATGGCTACACCTTC.

This chain connects TRBV7-3 to TRBJ2-7; 7 positions agree with TRBD1. Per germline, CDR1 SGHTA and CDR2 FQGTGA. The V segment lost 7 bases and the J segment 6 bases; nucleotides outside the gene matches: 15. The CDR3 sequence is 15 residues long. The CDR3 here is CASTRHAGGCCEQYF. As DNA, the CDR3 is TGTGCCAGCACCCGCCACGCAGGGGGTTGTTGCGAGCAGTACTTC.

The chain has TRBV5-1 and TRBJ2-1; 9 bases line up with TRBD2. The ends lost 2 bases at V and 10 bases at J; junction bases unmatched: 7. The CDR3 spans 14 residues. Germline V gene lookup returns CDR1 SGHRS and CDR2 YFSETQ. In DNA, the CDR3 is TGCGCCAGCAGCTTTGCGGGAGGGTCGGGAGAGCAGTTCTTC. It translates to CASSFAGGSGEQFF.

This clonotype appeared many times. The chain couples TRBV12-3 or TRBV12-4 to TRBJ2-5, with 9 bases that match TRBD2. V lost 5 bases to trimming and J lost 5 bases; unmatched junction nucleotides: 12. The CDR3 sequence is 16 residues long. The CDR3 sequence is CASSPLGGRGLETQYF. The CDR3 region has the DNA TGTGCCAGCAGTCCCCTTGGCGGGAGGGGTTTGGAGACCCAGTACTTC.

This clonotype came up a few times. The V gene is TRBV6-1, the J gene TRBJ1-1; no reliable D call. Germline CDR1 and CDR2: MNHNS and SASEGT. The CDR3 has 16 residues. The germline V and J ends were trimmed by 6 bases and 1 base, with 18 bases remaining between them. This CDR3 reads CASRDREGPSNTEAFF. DNA for the CDR3: TGTGCCAGCAGGGACCGGGAGGGCCCGTCGAACACTGAAGCTTTCTTT.